A selection of T cell receptor beta chains follows, all from one sample in a study of beta chain features in type 1 diabetes. Generated by immunoSEQ multiplex PCR, the TCRdb table keeps only in-frame clones and is missing some. The sample consists of 300,000 to 350,000 clones, roughly 15% of them appearing once. Sequencing was carried out using central memory CD4+ T cells from blood. These receptors were obtained from a young man in good health. The CDR3 runs from the conserved cysteine through the conserved F or W. Fields, in order: J gene, V gene, clone size, D gene, CDR3 protein, CDR3 DNA. D genes are given only for firm matches. Size is stated for part of the rows, as once, few or many counts, or as a class when the clone is expanded.

>TRBJ2-3|TRBV5-4|NA|NA
CASSPSWGSTDTQYF
TGTGCCAGCAGTCCGTCATGGGGGAGCACAGATACGCAGTATTTT
>TRBJ1-2|TRBV18|few|NA
CASSPPQRGTYGYTF
TGTGCCAGCTCACCACCTCAAAGGGGGACATATGGCTACACCTTC
>TRBJ2-7|TRBV5-6|many|TRBD2
CASSQLAGGTYEQYF
TGTGCCAGCAGCCAACTAGCGGGGGGGACCTACGAGCAGTACTTC
>TRBJ1-1|TRBV5-6|few|TRBD1
CASRDPMRGRNTEAFF
TGTGCCAGCCGGGACCCCATGAGGGGGCGAAACACTGAAGCTTTCTTT
>TRBJ2-5|TRBV4-3|NA|NA
CASSQGGQAQETQYF
TGCGCCAGCAGCCAAGGGGGGCAGGCTCAAGAGACCCAGTACTTC
>TRBJ2-2|TRBV5-4|NA|TRBD2
CASSRGLDTGELFF
TGTGCCAGCAGCAGGGGACTAGACACCGGGGAGCTGTTTTTT
>TRBJ2-1|TRBV7-2|few|TRBD1
CASSSFFSATGNEQFF
TGTGCCAGCAGCTCCTTTTTCTCCGCGACAGGGAATGAGCAGTTCTTC
>TRBJ2-3|TRBV5-4|NA|TRBD2
CASSSNLGLAGGSSTDTQYF
TGTGCCAGCAGCTCCAACCTTGGACTAGCGGGAGGATCTAGCACAGATACGCAGTATTTT
>TRBJ2-5|TRBV11-2|NA|NA
CASSPGSGPQTQYF
TGTGCCAGCAGCCCTGGGTCCGGGCCCCAGACCCAGTACTTC
>TRBJ1-1|TRBV7-9|many|NA
CASSLFSTEAFF
TGTGCCAGCAGCTTGTTCTCCACTGAAGCTTTCTTT